The subject of this entry is one T cell receptor beta chain. Its specificity is not known. The primer mix had 60 Vbeta and 13 Jbeta primers. Some clones are missing from TCRdb's copy, which holds only in-frame ones; the method was immunoSEQ multiplex PCR. The table records 200,000 or so clones, roughly 80% of them present only once. CDR3 length: 15 amino acids. With V trimmed by 3 bases and J by 0 bases, 6 bases remained unmatched. Germline V CDR1 and CDR2: SGDLS, YYNGEE. This record comes from a study of cytomegalovirus exposure and HLA in healthy donors. Study-wide points: Later analysis indicated greater clonal expansion among HLA-associated TCR beta chains than among equally common other chains.

Sequences were obtained from PBMCs. The V gene is TRBV9, the J gene TRBJ2-7; 7 bases match TRBD1. The clonotype was recovered from a male donor in good health and CMV-seropositive. CDR3 nucleotides: TGTGCCAGCAGCGGCGGCAGACAGGGCTCCTACGAGCAGTACTTC. Protein sequence: CASSGGRQGSYEQYF.